This T cell receptor (beta chain) came from a study of T cell responses to AZD1222 COVID-19 vaccine. Study-wide results and limits: Donors in the cohort were predominantly white British and more often female, and clonal diversity was possibly underestimated. Repertoire samples came only from after the peak T cell response. Spike-specific TCRs gained breadth and depth after people received two AZD1222 doses.

Using immunoSEQ multiplex PCR, the repertoire was profiled, and TCRdb retains in-frame clones only, with some absent. The repertoire holds roughly 100,000 clones, with roughly 87% as singletons. As regards this clone: The antigen remains undetermined.

The V gene lost 4 bases and the J gene lost 1 base, with 14 bases spanning the gap. The CDR3 totals 15 residues. Germline lookup yields CDR1 MDHEN and CDR2 SYDVKM. The chain couples TRBV28 to TRBJ2-7; D is ambiguous. The origin of this receptor is an adult in good health. The input for sequencing was peripheral blood, taken on day 0 of AZD1222 vaccination. The CDR3 protein is CASSSYQPTSYEQYF. For the CDR3, the DNA is TGTGCCAGCAGTTCTTATCAGCCGACATCCTACGAGCAGTACTTC.